The clone carrying this T cell receptor beta chain has at least ten counts. What it binds is unknown. This record comes from a study of T-cell reconstitution after alpha-beta-depleted transplantation in children. Study-level points and caveats: T-cell counts and diversity were attributed mostly to newly produced T cells one year after transplant. Expanded graft clones, several hundred of them, were reportedly the source of alpha-beta T cells about two months after transplant.

The library targeted TCRbeta and was prepared with unique molecular identifiers. MiXCR was run by TCRdb on the PCR reads, yielding one entry per CDR3 protein. The data contain approximately 230,000 distinct CDR3 sequences, about 23% of them singletons. The TCR was taken from a girl aged 2 to 10 with Fanconi anemia, due to receive a stem cell transplant. Sequencing used PBMCs, obtained before TCRalphabeta/CD19-depleted stem cell transplant.

In DNA form, the CDR3 reads TGCAGTGCCTCTATCCCGGGACTAGGGGGCACAGATACGCAGTATTTT. Protein: CSASIPGLGGTDTQYF. The chain recombines TRBV20-1 with TRBJ2-3, with TRBD2 matching over 8 bases. From germline, CDR1 is DFQATT and CDR2 SNEGSKA (reference sequence). The CDR3 consists of 16 residues. J lost 1 base, V lost 6 bases, and 12 bases had no gene match.